Each of the 13 T cell receptor beta chains below was sequenced from the same sample in a study of T cells in Graves' hyperthyroidism and ophthalmopathy. TCR beta CDR3 sequences were amplified from RNA transcripts. TCR CDR3 regions were first amplified by RT-PCR with HTBI primers. TCRdb fed the multiplex PCR reads into MiXCR, producing one record per CDR3 protein. The sample lists about 600,000 distinct CDR3 sequences; roughly 14% were seen once. The sample was blood. The receptors stem from a woman in her fifties or sixties with Graves' ophthalmopathy.

This clonotype was seen repeatedly, ten times or more. J is TRBJ1-4 and V is TRBV30; tentative D call: TRBD1 (6 bases). CDR3 size: 14 residues. The V gene's germline CDR1 is GTSNPN and CDR2 SVGIG (reference sequence). Deletions cut 0 bases from V and 8 bases from J, with 13 bases between. CDR3 in amino acids: CAWSVPGAREKLFF. CDR3 coding DNA: TGTGCCTGGAGTGTCCCGGGGGCTAGGGAAAAACTGTTTTTT.

This clonotype was picked up many times. The gene calls are TRBV5-1 and TRBJ2-7, with D perhaps being TRBD1 or TRBD2 (5 bases each). The CDR3 loop spans 15 amino acids. Deletions cut 4 bases from V and 4 bases from J, with 18 bases between. Germline-derived CDR1 and CDR2 are SGHRS and YFSETQ. CDR3 DNA: TGCGCCAGCAGCGAGGGGAGAAATTGGGGTTACGAGCAGTACTTC. Translated, it gives CASSEGRNWGYEQYF.

This clonotype was recorded at least ten times. The J gene is TRBJ2-1, the V gene TRBV14; no firm D call. The CDR3 loop spans 14 amino acids. Germline V gene data show CDR1 as SGHDN and CDR2 as FVKESK. Trimming cost V 2 bases and J 8 bases, with 13 bases left between them. The CDR3 DNA reads as TGTGCCAGCAGCCAACCATATGTAAGCTATGAGCAGTTCTTC. Residues: CASSQPYVSYEQFF.

The table lists this clonotype with many counts. V is TRBV29-1 and J is TRBJ2-2; D perhaps matches TRBD2 (6 bases). Trimming pared 5 bases from V and 3 bases from J, leaving 10 bases between. CDR1 is SQVTM and CDR2 is ANQGSEA in the germline V gene. The length of the CDR3 is 13 residues. The CDR3 nucleotides read TGCAGCGTTCGGCGGGACGACACCGGGGAGCTGTTTTTT. It yields the protein CSVRRDDTGELFF.

This clonotype showed up many times. V gene TRBV11-2 combines with J gene TRBJ2-7; the match to TRBD2 covers 10 bases. Germline loops: CDR1 SGHAT, CDR2 FQNNGV. This CDR3 spans 17 amino acids. J lost 0 bases, V lost 1 base, and 6 bases had no gene match. In nucleotides, the CDR3 is TGTGCCAGCAGCTTAGGGACTAGCGGTAGTCACTCCTACGAGCAGTACTTC. Amino acid sequence: CASSLGTSGSHSYEQYF. Based on the CDR3 plus reference TRBV11-2 and TRBJ2-7, the full variable domain is EAGVAQSPRYKIIEKRQSVAFWCNPISGHATLYWYQQILGQGPKLLIQFQNNGVVDDSQLPKDRFSAERLKGVDSTLKIQPAKLEDSAVYLCASSLGTSGSHSYEQYFGPGTRLTVT.

This clonotype was recorded many times. The rearrangement joins TRBV20-1 to TRBJ2-7; D call uncertain. CDR1 and CDR2 (germline): DFQATT, SNEGSKA (reference sequence). CDR3 length equals 10 residues. The germline V and J ends were trimmed by 8 bases and 3 bases, with 8 bases remaining between them. For the CDR3, the DNA is TGCAGTCTAGGCAACTACGAGCAGTACTTC. It yields the protein CSLGNYEQYF.

This clonotype was found many times. This chain uses TRBV11-2 with TRBJ2-7; D is unclear. The CDR3 extends over 11 amino acids. The ends were cut back, 5 bases at V and 3 bases at J, with 5 bases in the middle. The germline gives CDR1 SGHAT, CDR2 FQNNGV. The CDR3 spells CASSRLYEQYF. CDR3 DNA sequence: TGTGCCAGCAGCCGTCTCTACGAGCAGTACTTC.

The chain couples TRBV6-1 to TRBJ2-1; D could derive from TRBD1 or TRBD2 (5 bases each). The V gene lost 7 bases and the J gene lost 3 bases, with 13 bases spanning the gap. The CDR3 runs 14 residues. Germline V gives CDR1 MNHNS, CDR2 SASEGT. The CDR3 spells CASNRGRVYNEQFF. The CDR3 DNA is TGTGCCAGCAATCGGGGCAGGGTCTACAATGAGCAGTTCTTC.

The sample holds many counts of this clonotype. This chain connects TRBV30 to TRBJ2-2; 14 nucleotides align to TRBD2. The CDR3 runs to 20 residues. Germline CDR1 and CDR2: GTSNPN and SVGIG (reference sequence). V was pared by 3 bases and J by 3 bases, with 15 bases of the junction left unmatched. CDR3: CAWRWGGWTSGRSDTGELFF. The CDR3 DNA follows: TGTGCCTGGAGGTGGGGGGGATGGACTAGCGGGAGGTCTGACACCGGGGAGCTGTTTTTT.

This clonotype was counted only a few times. The chain is built from TRBV6-1 and TRBJ2-2; perhaps TRBD2 as D (5 bases). The CDR3 is 14 residues long. Trimming stripped 8 bases from V and 0 bases from J, with 10 bases between. CDR1 is MNHNS and CDR2 is SASEGT in the germline V gene. The CDR3 bases are TGTGCCAGCTACGGGAACGCGAACACCGGGGAGCTGTTTTTT. It is translated as CASYGNANTGELFF.

This clonotype was detected many times. The V gene is TRBV6-1, the J gene TRBJ2-5; 12 bases agree with TRBD2. This CDR3 has 17 amino acids. Trimming at V came to 5 bases and at J to 3 bases, leaving 10 bases not matched to a gene. Germline CDR1 MNHNS, CDR2 SASEGT. The CDR3 reads CASSYFSLAGGKETQYF. In DNA, the CDR3 is TGTGCCAGCAGTTACTTTTCCCTAGCGGGAGGGAAAGAGACCCAGTACTTC.

The rearrangement links TRBV20-1 to TRBJ2-7; 7 bases match TRBD2. Looked up from germline, CDR1 is DFQATT and CDR2 is SNEGSKA (reference sequence). This CDR3 is built from 11 residues. J gave up 3 bases and V 5 bases, and 1 base lay outside the gene matches. CDR3 nucleotide sequence: TGCAGTGCTCGCGGGAGCTACGAGCAGTACTTC. The encoded protein is CSARGSYEQYF.

This chain joins TRBV5-6 and TRBJ1-1; weak D call: TRBD1 (5 bases). This CDR3 spans 16 amino acids. V was clipped by 4 bases and J by 6 bases, with 22 bases between them. Looked up from germline, CDR1 is SGHDT and CDR2 is YYEEEE. CDR3 bases: TGTGCCAGCAGCAAACAGGTCCGTCTTGCAGTCCCTGAAGCTTTCTTT. Its protein is CASSKQVRLAVPEAFF.